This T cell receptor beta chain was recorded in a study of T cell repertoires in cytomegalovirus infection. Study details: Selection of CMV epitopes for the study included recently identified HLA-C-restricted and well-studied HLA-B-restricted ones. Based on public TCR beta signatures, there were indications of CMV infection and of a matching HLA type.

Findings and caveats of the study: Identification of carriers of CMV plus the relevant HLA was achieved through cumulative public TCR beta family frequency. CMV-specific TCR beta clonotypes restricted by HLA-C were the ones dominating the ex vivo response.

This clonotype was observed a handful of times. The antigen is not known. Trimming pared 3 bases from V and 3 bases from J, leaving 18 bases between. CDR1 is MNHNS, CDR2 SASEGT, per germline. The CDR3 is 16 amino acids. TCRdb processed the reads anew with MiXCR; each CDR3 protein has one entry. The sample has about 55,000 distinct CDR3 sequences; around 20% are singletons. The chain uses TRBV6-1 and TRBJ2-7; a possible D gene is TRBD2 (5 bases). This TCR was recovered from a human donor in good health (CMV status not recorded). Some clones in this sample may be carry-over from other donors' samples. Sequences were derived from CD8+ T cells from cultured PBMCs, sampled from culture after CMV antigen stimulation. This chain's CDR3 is CASSDVWKEDDYEQYF. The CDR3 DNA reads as TGTGCCAGCAGTGATGTCTGGAAGGAGGATGACTACGAGCAGTACTTC.